One and the same sample provided the 32 T cell receptor beta chains below, sequenced in a study of kidney transplant recipient with SARS-CoV-2 infection. A single record per CDR3 protein comes from TCRdb applying MiXCR to the reads. The table includes under 300,000 distinct CDR3 sequences, 25% to 30% detected once. Sequenced here: a blood sample, sampled at baseline and between days 110 and 120 from a kidney transplant recipient. The receptors come from a male patient aged 25-45 years who had COVID-19 and was a kidney transplant recipient. These T cells may partly come from the graft donor.

Details on this clonotype: This could be a read error, since a much larger clone is one nucleotide away. The chain carries TRBV5-5 and TRBJ1-2; D is uncertain. The ends were cut back, 7 bases at V and 4 bases at J, with 23 bases in the middle. This CDR3 is 16 amino acids long. Germline values: CDR1 SGHKS, CDR2 YYEKEE (reference sequence). The CDR3 bases are TGTGCCAGCTGGGTTTCTGCCTCGCGAAAGACCTATGGCTACACCTTC. It is translated as CASWVSASRKTYGYTF. The full variable domain, completed using reference TRBV5-5 and TRBJ1-2, is DAGVTQSPTHLIKTRGQQVTLRCSPISGHKSVSWYQQVLGQGPQFIFQYYEKEERGRGNFPDRFSARQFPNYSSELNVNALLLGDSALYLCASWVSASRKTYGYTFGSGTRLTVV.

This clonotype has just a few counts. This rearrangement joins TRBV7-3 to TRBJ2-3; 9 bases are a match to TRBD2. This CDR3 region has 16 residues. The J segment lost 1 base and the V segment lost 6 bases, leaving 8 bases of the junction unmatched. From germline, CDR1 is SGHTA and CDR2 FQGTGA. The CDR3 spells CASSRGSGSGTDTQYF. The CDR3 DNA follows: TGTGCCAGCAGTCGGGGTAGCGGGAGTGGCACAGATACGCAGTATTTT.

Regarding this clonotype: This may arise from a read error, as a much more abundant clone is one base away. This chain links TRBV12-3 or TRBV12-4 with TRBJ2-7; D not certain. The better agreement between TRBJ2-5 and the DNA end casts doubt on the J call. The CDR3 consists of 15 residues. The chain's CDR3 is CASSFGMGIKETQYF. Here the CDR3 DNA reads TGTGCCAGCAGTTTTGGAATGGGAATCAAAGAGACCCAGTACTTC.

This clonotype has a count of ten or more. The rearrangement links TRBV12-3 or TRBV12-4 to TRBJ1-5; no clear D. Trimming stripped 3 bases from V and 3 bases from J, with 9 bases between. CDR3 length: 14 residues. In nucleotides, the CDR3 is TGTGCCAGCAGTTTCGGCAGCTTCAATCAGCCCCAGCATTTT. It yields the protein CASSFGSFNQPQHF.

This clonotype has at least ten counts. This chain uses TRBV13 with TRBJ2-2; D is uncertain. Trimming pared 0 bases from V and 6 bases from J, leaving 8 bases between. The CDR3 has 14 amino acids. Germline values: CDR1 PRHDT, CDR2 FYEKMQ (reference sequence). The CDR3 spells CASSLGGRAGELFF. The CDR3, as DNA: TGTGCCAGCAGCTTAGGAGGGCGCGCCGGGGAGCTGTTTTTT.

As concerns this clonotype: A read error is possible here, since a much larger clone lies one base away. The V and J genes are TRBV5-5 and TRBJ2-7, with 12 bases fitting TRBD2. This CDR3 has 14 amino acids. Germline CDR1 and CDR2: SGHKS and YYEKEE (reference sequence). Written as DNA, the CDR3 is TGTGCCAGCATCTTGACTAGCGGGAGTTACGAGCAGTACTTC. This translates into CASILTSGSYEQYF.

There are many counts of this clonotype. The chain couples TRBV7-9 to TRBJ2-5; 7 nucleotides line up with TRBD1. Germline lookup yields CDR1 SEHNR and CDR2 FQNEAQ (reference sequence). This CDR3 comprises 15 residues. V was clipped by 3 bases and J by 5 bases; unmatched bases: 9. The CDR3 reads CASSFYRQGGETQYF. The CDR3 DNA sequence: TGTGCCAGCAGCTTCTATAGACAGGGTGGCGAGACCCAGTACTTC.

This clonotype was detected many times. This chain joins TRBV7-1 and TRBJ1-2; D is unresolved. Being an ORF, TRBV7-1 has a function that is uncertain. The CDR3 is 17 amino acids. The V end lost 5 bases, the J end lost 4 bases, and 23 bases lay between the germline ends. The CDR3 is CASSAVVHEGKTYGYTF. The CDR3, as DNA: TGTGCCAGCAGCGCGGTAGTTCACGAGGGAAAGACCTATGGCTACACCTTC.

This clonotype was observed once. The junction differs from germline at one of its ends, possibly a read error. The J gene is TRBJ2-1, the V gene TRBV19, with D possibly being TRBD1 (6 bases). Germline V CDR1 and CDR2: LNHDA, SQIVND (reference sequence). The CDR3 spans 14 residues. CDR3 loop: CASSISGHNNGQFF. In DNA, the CDR3 is TGTGCCAGTAGTATCTCGGGACACAACAATGGGCAGTTCTTC.

Concerning this clonotype itself: A read error is possible here, since a much larger clone lies one base away. Given the absence of the conserved phenylalanine or tryptophan at the CDR3 end, a read error is likely. The chain joins TRBV28 to TRBJ2-5, with TRBD2 identical over 9 bases. The end of the DNA aligns better with TRBJ2-7, so the J call may be wrong. The CDR3 extends over 13 amino acids. The V gene's germline CDR1 is MDHEN and CDR2 SYDVKM. The CDR3 spells CASSSGTYDEQYL. The CDR3 DNA is TGTGCCAGCTCTAGCGGGACCTATGACGAGCAGTACCTC.

The gene calls are TRBV5-4 and TRBJ2-3; no clear D. The germline V and J ends were trimmed by 0 bases and 2 bases, with 4 bases remaining between them. The CDR3 loop spans 13 amino acids. Germline lookup yields CDR1 SGHNT and CDR2 YYREEE (reference sequence). CDR3 region: CASSLEYTDTQYF. The CDR3 nucleotides read TGTGCCAGCAGCTTGGAGTACACAGATACGCAGTATTTT.

This clonotype came up many times. The genes are TRBV11-2 and TRBJ1-2; D not certain. This CDR3 comprises 17 residues. Germline V gene sequence: CDR1 SGHAT, CDR2 FQNNGV. The V gene lost 5 bases and the J gene lost 4 bases, with 23 bases spanning the gap. CDR3 in amino acids: CASSMSLTSRKTYGYTF. The CDR3 nucleotides are TGTGCCAGCAGCATGTCGTTAACAAGCAGAAAGACCTATGGCTACACCTTC. Looking up the rest from reference TRBV11-2 and TRBJ1-2 gives the full variable domain: EAGVAQSPRYKIIEKRQSVAFWCNPISGHATLYWYQQILGQGPKLLIQFQNNGVVDDSQLPKDRFSAERLKGVDSTLKIQPAKLEDSAVYLCASSMSLTSRKTYGYTFGSGTRLTVV.

This clonotype was seen many times. The chain joins TRBV8-2 to TRBJ1-2. TRBV8-2 counts as a pseudogene. The CDR3 extends over 16 amino acids. CDR3 protein: CGSELGDSRKTYGYTF. The CDR3 DNA is TGTGGCAGTGAATTGGGTGATAGCCGAAAGACCTATGGCTACACCTTC.

The table lists this clonotype with many counts. This sequence joins TRBV7-2 and TRBJ2-7; TRBD1 might be the D (5 bases). Germline V gene lookup returns CDR1 SGHTA and CDR2 FQGNSA. This CDR3 region has 15 residues. Trimming removed 5 bases at V and 2 bases at J, with 16 bases between. The CDR3 sequence is CASSPSEDIAYEQYF. The CDR3 nucleotides are TGTGCCAGCAGCCCTAGTGAGGACATTGCCTACGAGCAGTACTTC.

There are a few counts of this clonotype. The V call is TRBV7-9, the J call TRBJ2-3; maybe TRBD2 (5 bases). CDR3 size: 16 residues. Germline V gene lookup returns CDR1 SEHNR and CDR2 FQNEAQ (reference sequence). With 1 base removed from V and 2 bases from J, the gap between germline ends came to 13 bases. The CDR3 DNA reads as TGTGCCAGCAGCTTAGGGCGGACTGGAAACACAGATACGCAGTATTTT. The encoded protein is CASSLGRTGNTDTQYF.

This clonotype was seen at least ten times. This chain connects TRBV6-4 to TRBJ1-2; D ambiguous. The V gene's germline CDR1 is MRHNA and CDR2 SNTAGT. The CDR3 contains 17 residues. Trimming left V 5 bases short and J 4 bases short, with 23 bases between. The CDR3 sequence: CASSKMHSHGKTYGYTF. Written as DNA, the CDR3 is TGTGCCAGCAGTAAGATGCACTCACACGGAAAGACCTATGGCTACACCTTC.

This clonotype has at least ten counts. This chain links TRBV24-1 with TRBJ1-1; the D is unclear. In germline, CDR1 is KGHDR, CDR2 SFDVKD. V lost 7 bases, J lost 1 base, and 9 bases lay in between. The length of the CDR3 is 13 residues. As DNA, the CDR3 is TGTGCCACCAGCGAGGAGGGGAACACTGAAGCTTTCTTT. Amino acid sequence: CATSEEGNTEAFF.

At least ten counts were recorded for this clonotype. The chain combines TRBV27 with TRBJ1-4; the D gene is possibly TRBD1 (5 bases). Trimming removed 8 bases from V and 0 bases from J, with 10 bases in between. Germline lookup yields CDR1 MNHEY and CDR2 SMNVEV (reference sequence). The CDR3 has 14 residues. The CDR3 DNA reads as TGTGCCAGCGGGACGCGGGCAACTAATGAAAAACTGTTTTTT. It is translated as CASGTRATNEKLFF.

The sample holds many counts of this clonotype. V is TRBV28 and J is TRBJ1-2; a weak D match, TRBD1 (6 bases). V lost 4 bases to trimming and J lost 6 bases, with 21 bases between them. The CDR3 totals 16 residues. Germline CDR1 and CDR2: MDHEN and SYDVKM. CDR3 in amino acids: CASSSGHPPWLDGYTF. CDR3 coding DNA: TGTGCCAGCAGTTCGGGACACCCCCCATGGCTGGATGGCTACACCTTC.

In the case of this clonotype: A read error may be the cause here, since a much bigger clone is one base away. The chain links TRBV6-5 to TRBJ2-1; tentatively, D is TRBD2 (6 bases). Trimming removed 6 bases from V and 2 bases from J, with 14 bases in between. The germline V gene has CDR1 MNHEY and CDR2 SVGAGI. This CDR3 has 15 residues. CDR3 bases: TGTGCCAGCAGCCCAACAGCGGGCCCCTACAATGAGCAGTTCTTC. It specifies CASSPTAGPYNEQFF.

Many counts were recorded for this clonotype. This sequence joins TRBV10-3 and TRBJ2-3; possibly TRBD2 for D (6 bases). CDR1 ENHRY and CDR2 SYGVKD come from the germline V gene. The CDR3 is made up of 15 amino acids. Trimming removed 8 bases at V and 3 bases at J, with 18 bases between. The CDR3 here is CAIGWAAAGTDTQYF. CDR3 bases: TGTGCCATCGGCTGGGCAGCCGCGGGAACAGATACGCAGTATTTT.

This clonotype was observed many times. The rearrangement joins TRBV7-1 to TRBJ1-2, with unresolved D. TRBV7-1 is an open reading frame, and its role is uncertain. This CDR3 is 17 amino acids long. V lost 5 bases and J lost 4, with 23 bases in between. The CDR3 nucleotides read TGTGCCAGCAGCGAATCACGTCACGAGGGAAAGACCTATGGCTACACCTTC. Protein: CASSESRHEGKTYGYTF.

This clonotype was detected many times. The DNA for the CDR3 is TGTGCCAGTAGAACGGGACCGCCTTATCAGCCCCAGCATTTT. Amino acid sequence: CASRTGPPYQPQHF. This chain connects TRBV19 to TRBJ1-5; perhaps TRBD1 as D (5 bases). This CDR3 has 14 residues. Germline V gives CDR1 LNHDA, CDR2 SQIVND (reference sequence). V was shortened by 6 bases and J by 5 bases, with 14 bases between the two germline ends.

Comment on this clonotype: The germline gene is not matched at one end of the junction; a read error may be the cause. The genes are TRBV19 and TRBJ2-1; D not resolved. CDR1 is LNHDA and CDR2 is SQIVND in the germline V gene (reference sequence). The CDR3 runs 14 residues. CDR3 bases: TGTGCCAGTAGTATCCTAGACCAATACAATGAGCAGCTCTTC. Translated: CASSILDQYNEQLF.

This clonotype was observed a handful of times. This rearrangement joins TRBV11-3 to TRBJ2-3; the D gene is possibly TRBD2 (7 bases). Trimming stripped 1 base from V and 6 bases from J, with 14 bases between. Germline V gene sequence: CDR1 SGHNT, CDR2 YENEEA. The CDR3 is 15 residues long. The CDR3 loop is CASSLGTGGRDTQYF. In DNA form, the CDR3 reads TGTGCCAGCAGCTTAGGAACGGGGGGCAGGGATACGCAGTATTTT.

A note on this clonotype: One end of the junction varies from germline; a read error may be responsible. This chain connects TRBV19 to TRBJ2-1; no clear D gene. This CDR3 has 16 amino acids. Looked up from germline, CDR1 is LNHDA and CDR2 is SQIVND (reference sequence). The CDR3 DNA is TGTACCAGTAGTTCCTCCGGGCGGAAAGTTTACAATGAGCAGTTCTTC. Translation: CTSSSSGRKVYNEQFF.

On this clonotype itself: A much bigger clone sits one base away, suggesting this may be a read error. The chain has TRBV7-6 and TRBJ1-5; D unclear. CDR1 is SGHVS, CDR2 FNYEAQ, per germline. Trimming cost V 10 bases and J 6 bases, with 16 bases left between them. The length of the CDR3 is 13 residues. This CDR3 is CANARSVGQPQHF. Written as DNA, the CDR3 is TGTGCCAACGCGAGGAGTGTGGGTCAGCCCCAGCATTTT.

Comment on this clonotype: A single base separates this from a much larger clone, so it may be a read error. This chain connects TRBV5-6 to TRBJ2-5; D is possibly TRBD2 (6 bases). V was shortened by 4 bases and J by 3 bases, with 16 bases between the two germline ends. The CDR3 sequence is 15 residues long. From germline, CDR1 is SGHDT and CDR2 YYEEEE. The CDR3 spells CASSGSGTRKETQYF. In DNA form, the CDR3 reads TGTGCCAGCAGCGGGTCCGGGACTCGGAAAGAGACCCAGTACTTC.

V usage is TRBV5-1 and J usage is TRBJ2-3; perhaps TRBD1 as D (5 bases). This CDR3 spans 14 amino acids. Trimming stripped 1 base from V and 3 bases from J, with 9 bases between. CDR1 and CDR2 (germline): SGHRS, YFSETQ. The CDR3 DNA is TGCGCCAGCAGCTTGCCAGGACAAACAGATACGCAGTATTTT. Translating it yields CASSLPGQTDTQYF.

Worth noting for this clonotype: A much larger clone differs by one base, so this may be a read error. The chain combines TRBV6-5 with TRBJ1-2, with no clear D. CDR1 and CDR2 (germline): MNHEY, SVGAGI. Trimming pared 4 bases from V and 4 bases from J, leaving 13 bases between. The CDR3 covers 14 residues. Here the CDR3 DNA reads TGTGCCAGCAGTTCTCGGGTAGGCCCCTATGGCTACACCTTC. This translates into CASSSRVGPYGYTF.

This clonotype was seen many times. The chain recombines TRBV2 with TRBJ2-1; TRBD2 matches at 8 bases. The germline CDR1 and CDR2 sequences are SNHLY and FYNNEI. This CDR3 has 19 residues. V shed 4 bases and J 1 base; nucleotides not matched to a gene: 15. CDR3 in amino acids: CASSGVRTGTSPSYNEQFF. CDR3 in DNA: TGTGCCAGCAGTGGAGTGAGAACTGGGACTAGTCCGTCCTACAATGAGCAGTTCTTC.

A note on this clonotype: The conserved final phenylalanine or tryptophan is absent from the CDR3, which likely points to a read error. The DNA is left out, because the CDR3 cannot be placed on it with certainty; the CDR3 is given as TCRdb lists it. The genes are TRBV29-1 and TRBJ1-5. The CDR3 adds up to 10 amino acids, both ends counted. Germline CDR1 is SQVTM and CDR2 is ANQGSEA. The CDR3 is CSGGDQPQNC.